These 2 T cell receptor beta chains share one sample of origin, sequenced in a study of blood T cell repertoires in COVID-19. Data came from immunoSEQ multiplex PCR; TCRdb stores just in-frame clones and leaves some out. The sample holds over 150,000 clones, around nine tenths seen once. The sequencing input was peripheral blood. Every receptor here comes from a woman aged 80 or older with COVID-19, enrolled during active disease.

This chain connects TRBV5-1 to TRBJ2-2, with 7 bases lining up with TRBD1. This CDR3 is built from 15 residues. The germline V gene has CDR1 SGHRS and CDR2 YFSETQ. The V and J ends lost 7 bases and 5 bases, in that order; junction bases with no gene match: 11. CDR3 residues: CASRRTGEVTGELFF. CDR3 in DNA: TGCGCCAGCCGCCGTACAGGGGAAGTTACCGGGGAGCTGTTTTTT.

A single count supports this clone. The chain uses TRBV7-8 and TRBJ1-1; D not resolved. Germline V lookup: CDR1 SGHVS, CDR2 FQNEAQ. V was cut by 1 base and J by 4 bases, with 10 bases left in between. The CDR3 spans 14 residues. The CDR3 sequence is CASSLGRGPTEAFF. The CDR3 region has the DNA TGTGCCAGCAGCTTAGGGCGCGGGCCCACTGAAGCTTTCTTT.